Sequencing of this T cell receptor (beta chain) was carried out in a study of beta chain features in type 1 diabetes. Germline-derived CDR1 and CDR2 are MGHDK and SYGVNS. The CDR3 loop spans 14 amino acids. The V and J ends lost 3 bases and 5 bases respectively, with 13 bases between them. This clone was detected a few times. Its matching antigen is unknown. The entirety of the isolated RNA underwent reverse transcription, so expressed TCRB transcripts were sequenced. Measured with immunoSEQ multiplex PCR; TCRdb has only the in-frame clones, and not every one. In the table there are approximately 260,000 clones, just over 20% of which are singletons. Broader study findings: TCRB CDR3s were moderately but significantly shorter in Type 1 diabetes patients in all four CD4+ subsets.

The sequenced material came from naive CD4+ T cells from blood. This clonotype originated in a woman aged 40-49 years with type 1 diabetes. This chain links TRBV25-1 with TRBJ1-1, with D possibly matching TRBD1 (6 bases). In nucleotides, the CDR3 is TGTGCCAGCAGTGATCCGACAGGAAATACTGAAGCTTTCTTT. This gives the protein CASSDPTGNTEAFF.